This TCR beta chain was identified during a study of blood T cell repertoires in COVID-19. Study-level background: COVID-19 samples, acute and convalescent, were from the United States, Italy and Spain. PBMCs, B-cell-depleted T cells, or T cells were the source of the cDNA or gDNA that made up the material.

This clone was picked up one time. CDR1 LNHNV and CDR2 YYDKDF come from the germline V gene (reference sequence). The CDR3 extends over 15 amino acids. V shed 0 bases and J shed 9 bases, with 12 bases lying between them. Authors' processing steps: How many nucleated cells were present was estimated from reference gene primer amplification. Sequencing used immunoSEQ multiplex PCR; TCRdb keeps in-frame clones, though not all of them. Clone size and the V and J calls come from that table; the DNA yielded D and trimming. The table has 150,000 to 200,000 clones, 84% seen once; the top ten hold 12% to 15%. V and J are TRBV15 and TRBJ1-6; D perhaps matches TRBD1 (5 bases). The source of this sequence is a man between 18 and 35 years old with active or convalescent COVID-19. Material for sequencing was peripheral blood. The CDR3 loop reads CATSRDGRDTSPLHF. The CDR3 nucleotides read TGTGCCACCAGCAGAGATGGCAGGGATACTTCACCCCTCCACTTT.